These T cell receptor beta chains were read from a single sample in a study of shared clonotypes between healthy human individuals. Repertoires were generated with immunoSEQ multiplex PCR, while TCRdb's copy carries only in-frame clones and drops some. The sample has around 330,000 clones; around 74% are singletons. Sequencing used memory CD4+ T cells sorted from blood. The receptors here all came from a man aged 25-45 years in good health. Each CDR3 is given with its conserved first and last residue. Only part of the rows carry a size: once, few, many, or a class if the clone is expanded.

J | V | size | CDR3
TRBJ2-3 | TRBV5-4 | . | CASSLDSDGTQYF
TRBJ2-7 | TRBV11-2 | . | CASSLLAGGYEQYF
TRBJ2-7 | TRBV5-6 | . | CASSPLGGRAIEQYF
TRBJ2-1 | TRBV2 | . | CASRANPSDFYNEQFF
TRBJ1-1 | TRBV6-9 | few | CASSPRKLNTEAFF
TRBJ1-2 | TRBV25-1 | . | CASSDGTTDGYTF
TRBJ2-1 | TRBV7-9 | few | CASSTGLANNEQFF
TRBJ2-3 | TRBV7-8 | . | CASSLGGPTQYF
TRBJ2-2 | TRBV5-1 | . | CASSPGQAANTGELFF
TRBJ2-7 | TRBV7-2 | . | CASSTSLASGSYEQYF
TRBJ1-2 | TRBV7-9 | . | CASSARAGADYGYTF
TRBJ2-6 | TRBV25-1 | once | CASSDGVGGGPGANVLTF
TRBJ1-1 | TRBV5-1 | few | CASSLQGAAEAFF
TRBJ2-7 | TRBV18 | . | CASSPFTSVDGAYEQYF
TRBJ1-1 | TRBV9 | . | CASSVGQEDTEAFF
TRBJ2-7 | TRBV25-1 | . | CASSEVGGVEQYF
TRBJ1-3 | TRBV13 | . | CASSPRTGKISGNTIYF
TRBJ2-2 | TRBV18 | few | CASSPDITGELFF
TRBJ2-7 | TRBV6-6 | . | CASSSPAGEQYF
TRBJ1-2 | TRBV28 | . | CASSLGLYGYTF
TRBJ1-1 | TRBV2 | . | CASSDLTSEAFF
TRBJ2-7 | TRBV5-4 | once | CASSQEGPRGYEQYF
TRBJ2-3 | TRBV9 | . | CASSVRTASTDTQYF
TRBJ1-1 | TRBV7-3 | . | CASSPKGGKNTEAFF
TRBJ2-7 | TRBV28 | . | CASSMAGLLSYEQYF
TRBJ2-5 | TRBV18 | . | CASSETSGEETQYF
TRBJ1-3 | TRBV18 | . | CASSPGNSGNTIYF
TRBJ1-5 | TRBV2 | . | CASSEANSNQPQHF
TRBJ2-7 | TRBV15 | . | CATSRLLSGRATEQYF
TRBJ2-7 | TRBV14 | . | CASSQDRSYEQYF
TRBJ1-3 | TRBV9 | . | CASSGQVGQNTIYF
TRBJ1-1 | TRBV19 | . | CASTISGTGLRNTEAFF
TRBJ2-7 | TRBV30 | . | CAWRATPGYEQYF
TRBJ2-3 | TRBV5-1 | . | CASSPRPLAGDGDTQYF
TRBJ2-1 | TRBV27 | . | CASSSPLADPYNEQFF
TRBJ2-7 | TRBV7-6 | once | CASSPKPPLGINEYEQYF
TRBJ2-5 | TRBV25-1 | . | CASSERSSLGETQYF
TRBJ1-4 | TRBV11-2 | once | CASSLGGPTNEKLFF
TRBJ2-2 | TRBV28 | . | CASFTPSHTYTGELFF
TRBJ2-1 | TRBV10-3 | . | CAIRGGNYNEQFF
TRBJ2-5 | TRBV27 | few | CASSFTAGGGTQYF
TRBJ2-1 | TRBV28 | . | CASSPLGSGRRDEQFF
TRBJ1-5 | TRBV19 | . | CASNGGLNQPQHF
TRBJ2-3 | TRBV2 | . | CASSGQRAGTDTQYF
TRBJ2-3 | TRBV11-1 | few | CASSLDGSGRLGKDTQYF
TRBJ2-5 | TRBV5-1 | . | CASSYQETQYF
TRBJ2-1 | TRBV5-4 | . | CASSAGLEMIGDEQFF
TRBJ2-7 | TRBV4-3 | . | CASSQEAGLAVYEQYF
TRBJ2-1 | TRBV18 | . | CASSPQGRTYNEQFF
TRBJ2-5 | TRBV2 | . | CASKTGTGEETQYF
TRBJ1-5 | TRBV30 | once | CAWSAGTANQPQHF
TRBJ2-7 | TRBV10-1 | few | CASSKTGSSSYEQYF
TRBJ2-7 | TRBV11-2 | once | CASSPRTSGYYEQYF
TRBJ2-2 | TRBV28 | . | CASSPPRFQGARTNTGELFF
TRBJ2-2 | TRBV7-2 | . | CASSWTSGNTGELFF
TRBJ2-7 | TRBV6-6 | . | CASSYQSTYEQYF
TRBJ2-1 | TRBV6-1 | . | CATTPRGTMDEQFF
TRBJ2-7 | TRBV28 | few | CASSIMAIGQYEQYF
TRBJ1-2 | TRBV27 | once | CASSSWGFYGYTF
TRBJ1-2 | TRBV2 | . | CASRHRETYGYTF